This TCR beta chain comes out of a study of CD8 T cells in ankylosing spondylitis. General study results and limits: A TCR beta motif of 8 or 9 highly homologous variants appeared characteristic of ankylosing spondylitis blood. The authors found the disease-linked clones to be CD8+ and relatively rare in peripheral blood.

The V gene's germline CDR1 is SGHRS and CDR2 YFSETQ. The CDR3 covers 14 residues. V gave up 4 bases and J gave up 5 bases, with 15 bases separating them. Molecular-barcoded quantitative 5'-RACE produced these TCR beta libraries. MiXCR was run by TCRdb on the 5' RACE reads, yielding one entry per CDR3 protein. The table has 390,000 or so distinct CDR3 sequences, around 22% seen once. On this clonotype itself: Its target is not known.

Sequencing input: blood, either unsorted or a sorted T cell fraction (not recorded which). The source of this sequence is a male donor with ankylosing spondylitis. The chain recombines TRBV5-1 with TRBJ2-5; no clear D. The DNA for the CDR3 is TGCGCCAGCAGCGGAGTCTTGGGTGGGGAGACCCAGTACTTC. Residues: CASSGVLGGETQYF.